Included here is one T cell receptor beta chain sequence, with context. Its antigen is not known. This sample was included in a study of cytomegalovirus exposure and HLA in healthy donors. Looking at the study overall: An earlier analysis found fewer than 140 million unique TCR beta sequences from approximately 200 million T cells. HLA-typed donors contributed some 77 million unique TCRs, which were held in an early data release.

Points from the study as a whole: Reportedly, a later analysis found an Asian-associated ancestry cluster had fewer N-insertions than the roughly 700-donor mean. Later analysis associated a missense DCLRE1C variant with TCR beta V- and J-gene trimming.

Use of 60 Vbeta and 13 Jbeta primers characterized the PCR. Using immunoSEQ multiplex PCR, the repertoire was profiled, and TCRdb retains in-frame clones only, with some absent. The sample contains 90,000 to 100,000 clones, over 50% of which appear only once. Germline CDR1 reads MNHNS; CDR2 reads SASEGT. This CDR3 is 14 amino acids long. Trimming removed 3 bases from V and 5 bases from J; junction bases left unmatched: 5. This receptor was obtained from a man aged 25 to 45 in good health and CMV-seronegative. Sequencing was done on a sample of PBMCs. This chain joins TRBV6-1 and TRBJ2-7, with 9 nucleotides matching TRBD1. CDR3: CASSDGQGYHEQYF. The CDR3, as DNA: TGTGCCAGCAGTGACGGACAGGGGTACCACGAGCAGTACTTC.